These 13 T cell receptor beta chains were all obtained from the same sample, sequenced in a study of T cell responses to AZD1222 COVID-19 vaccine. The table came from immunoSEQ multiplex PCR; TCRdb's copy has only in-frame clones and leaves some out. The sample comprises fewer than 300,000 clones, 85% to 95% of which are singletons, and 0.5% to 0.7% rests with the top ten. The sample here was peripheral blood, taken on day 0 of AZD1222 vaccination. The receptors were sampled from an adult in good health.

The chain carries TRBV28 and TRBJ2-7, with D possibly being TRBD1 or TRBD2 (5 bases each). Trimming took 10 bases from V and 6 from J, leaving 16 bases between them. There are 12 residues in the CDR3. From germline, CDR1 is MDHEN and CDR2 SYDVKM. CDR3 sequence: CAIRAPRGEQYF. CDR3 in DNA: TGTGCCATCCGGGCCCCGAGGGGCGAGCAGTACTTC.

This chain connects TRBV5-1 to TRBJ1-2; no clear D gene. Trimming removed 2 bases at V and 2 bases at J, with 7 bases between. CDR3 length: 13 residues. CDR1 is SGHRS and CDR2 is YFSETQ in the germline V gene. The CDR3: CASSLGQNYGYTF. CDR3 sequence (DNA): TGCGCCAGCAGCTTAGGGCAGAACTATGGCTACACCTTC.

This chain joins TRBV19 and TRBJ2-1, with TRBD2 matching 9 bases. The junction had 5 bases not matched to a gene; V was cut back by 3 bases and J by 2 bases. Germline loops: CDR1 LNHDA, CDR2 SQIVND (reference sequence). The CDR3 has 16 amino acids. CDR3 region: CASSIGGRAAYNEQFF. The CDR3 DNA reads as TGTGCCAGTAGTATTGGCGGGAGGGCTGCCTACAATGAGCAGTTCTTC.

The chain recombines TRBV11-2 with TRBJ2-1, with D perhaps matching TRBD2 (6 bases). Germline V gene data show CDR1 as SGHAT and CDR2 as FQNNGV. This CDR3 contains 14 residues. V shed 6 bases and J shed 0 bases, with 9 bases lying between them. CDR3 residues: CASRGGSSYNEQFF. CDR3 nucleotides: TGTGCCAGCAGGGGAGGAAGCTCCTACAATGAGCAGTTCTTC.

The rearrangement uses TRBV7-2 and TRBJ1-4; tentative D call: TRBD1 (5 bases). The germline V and J ends were trimmed by 5 bases and 8 bases, with 21 bases remaining between them. Germline V lookup: CDR1 SGHTA, CDR2 FQGNSA. This CDR3 has 16 amino acids. The CDR3 sequence: CASSPGPRGPDEKLFF. The CDR3 bases are TGTGCCAGCAGCCCCGGGCCTAGGGGTCCCGACGAAAAACTGTTTTTT.

The J gene is TRBJ1-2, the V gene TRBV10-3; D ambiguous. CDR1 is ENHRY and CDR2 is SYGVKD in the germline V gene. Deletions cut 2 bases from V and 6 bases from J, with 13 bases between. This CDR3 has 14 amino acids. The CDR3 coding sequence is TGTGCCATCAGTGAGCGTGTGGTAGATGATGGCTACACCTTC. Amino acid sequence: CAISERVVDDGYTF.

The chain uses TRBV12-3 or TRBV12-4 and TRBJ1-1, with D tentatively TRBD1 (5 bases). Trimming took 5 bases from V and 4 from J, leaving 11 bases between them. The CDR3 is 13 residues long. The CDR3 loop reads CASSPRGSTEAFF. The CDR3 DNA follows: TGTGCCAGCAGTCCCCGGGGGAGCACTGAAGCTTTCTTT.

The chain is built from TRBV5-1 and TRBJ2-1; D unclear. Germline CDR1 and CDR2: SGHRS and YFSETQ. V was pared by 1 base and J by 7 bases, with 6 bases between. This CDR3 is 12 amino acids long. The CDR3 DNA reads as TGCGCCAGCAGCTTGATTGGGAATGAGCAGTTCTTC. It codes for CASSLIGNEQFF.

V and J are TRBV4-3 and TRBJ2-7, with TRBD2 identical over 7 bases. CDR3 length: 16 residues. Germline trimming cut 1 base from V and 6 bases from J; bases unmatched to any gene: 12. Germline CDR1 reads LGHNA; CDR2 reads YSLEER. The CDR3, as DNA: TGCGCCAGCAGCCAAGTGGCGGGAGACCCCAAGGGCGAGCAGTACTTC. As protein: CASSQVAGDPKGEQYF.

The gene calls are TRBV28 and TRBJ2-5; TRBD1 matches 7 bases. CDR3 length: 14 amino acids. With V trimmed by 4 bases and J by 4 bases, 6 bases remained unmatched. Germline CDR1 and CDR2: MDHEN and SYDVKM. CDR3 protein: CASSSTGVSETQYF. The DNA of the CDR3 is TGTGCCAGCAGTTCAACAGGGGTGTCAGAGACCCAGTACTTC.

This rearrangement joins TRBV6-2 or TRBV6-3 to TRBJ1-5; tentative D call: TRBD1 (5 bases). V lost 6 bases and J 1 base, leaving 7 bases between the germline ends. Looked up from germline, CDR1 is MNHEY and CDR2 is SVGEGT. The CDR3 length is 13 residues. The CDR3 DNA follows: TGTGCCAGCAGCTGGGGGAGCAATCAGCCCCAGCATTTT. Translated: CASSWGSNQPQHF.

This clone was recorded only once. The J gene is TRBJ1-6, the V gene TRBV27; TRBD1 matches 9 bases. V lost 5 bases, J lost 10 bases, and 12 bases stayed unmatched. Germline CDR1 is MNHEY and CDR2 is SMNVEV (reference sequence). This CDR3 comprises 16 residues. The CDR3 DNA reads as TGTGCCAGCAGTCCCTGGACAGGGGAGGGAGGGTCACCCCTCCACTTT. Translated: CASSPWTGEGGSPLHF.

The rearrangement joins TRBV28 to TRBJ2-7; the match to TRBD1 covers 7 bases. Unmatched junction bases numbered 5, after V lost 6 bases and J lost 3 bases. Germline-derived CDR1 and CDR2 are MDHEN and SYDVKM. This CDR3 is 13 amino acids long. The CDR3 DNA sequence: TGTGCCAGCAGCCAAGGGACAGTCTACGAGCAGTACTTC. It encodes CASSQGTVYEQYF. Full variable domain (missing parts from reference TRBV28 and TRBJ2-7): DVKVTQSSRYLVKRTGEKVFLECVQDMDHENMFWYRQDPGLGLRLIYFSYDVKMKEKGDIPEGYSVSREKKERFSLILESASTNQTSMYLCASSQGTVYEQYFGPGTRLTVT.